This TCR beta chain was identified during a study of cytomegalovirus exposure and HLA in healthy donors. The junction had 5 bases not matched to a gene; V was cut back by 7 bases and J by 2 bases. Germline V CDR1 and CDR2: LNHDA, SQIVND (reference sequence). This CDR3 is 14 amino acids long. This clone has just a few counts. The same CDR3 also results from other DNA sequences found in this sample. The PCR had 60 Vbeta and 13 Jbeta primers. Data came from immunoSEQ multiplex PCR; TCRdb stores just in-frame clones and leaves some out. This repertoire shows some 170,000 clones, 75% to 80% found once; its top ten account for nearly 6.5%.

This chain uses TRBV19 with TRBJ2-7; 10 bases match TRBD1. Sequenced input: PBMCs. The clonotype comes from a man in his forties in good health and CMV-seropositive. The CDR3 DNA is TGTGCCAGTACCCCTGGACAGGGGGCCTACGAGCAGTACTTC. Translation: CASTPGQGAYEQYF.